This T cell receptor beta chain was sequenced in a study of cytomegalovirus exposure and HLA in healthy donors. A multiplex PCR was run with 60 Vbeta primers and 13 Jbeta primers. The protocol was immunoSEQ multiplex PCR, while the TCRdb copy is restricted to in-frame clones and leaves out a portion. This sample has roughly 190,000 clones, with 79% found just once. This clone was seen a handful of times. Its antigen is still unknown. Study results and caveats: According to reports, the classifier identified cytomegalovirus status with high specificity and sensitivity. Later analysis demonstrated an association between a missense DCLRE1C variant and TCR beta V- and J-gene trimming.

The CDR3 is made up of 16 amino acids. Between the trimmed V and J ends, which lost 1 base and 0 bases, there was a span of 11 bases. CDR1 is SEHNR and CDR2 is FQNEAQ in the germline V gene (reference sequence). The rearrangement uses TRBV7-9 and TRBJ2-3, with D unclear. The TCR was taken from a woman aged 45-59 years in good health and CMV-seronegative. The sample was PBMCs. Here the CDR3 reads CASSLGRAYSTDTQYF. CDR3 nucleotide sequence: TGTGCCAGCAGCTTAGGGCGAGCGTATAGCACAGATACGCAGTATTTT. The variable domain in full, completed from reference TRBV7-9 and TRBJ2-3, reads DTGVSQNPRHKITKRGQNVTFRCDPISEHNRLYWYRQTLGQGPEFLTYFQNEAQLEKSRLLSDRFSAERPKGSFSTLEIQRTEQGDSAMYLCASSLGRAYSTDTQYFGPGTRLTVL.